Included here is one T cell receptor (beta chain) sequence, with context. Its specificity is unknown. Sorting of CD4+ naive, central memory, regulatory and stem cell-like memory cells was performed via CD45RO/CCR7/CD25/CD127/CD95/CD27. The source of the sample is a study of beta chain features in type 1 diabetes. Study results and caveats: The study found that naive, central memory and Treg TCRB repertoires appeared more similar in patients than in healthy donors.

CDR1 MNHEY and CDR2 SMNVEV come from the germline V gene (reference sequence). The germline V and J ends were trimmed by 4 bases and 2 bases, with 7 bases remaining between them. The CDR3 spans 13 residues. As every portion of the isolated RNA was reverse transcribed, the sequencing read expressed TCRB transcripts. An average of about 3.6 million reads was obtained for naive, central memory and regulatory T cell samples. Measured with immunoSEQ multiplex PCR; TCRdb has only the in-frame clones, and not every one. The top ten hold 0.5% to 0.75% of the sample, which has 150,000 to 200,000 clones, 10% to 15% seen once.

The chain recombines TRBV27 with TRBJ2-3; possibly TRBD2 for D (5 bases). This TCR was sampled from a woman aged 18-29 years in good health. Sequenced material: central memory CD4+ T cells from blood. CDR3 in amino acids: CASSSTNTDTQYF. The CDR3 coding sequence is TGTGCCAGCAGTTCGACTAACACAGATACGCAGTATTTT.